The present T cell receptor beta chain was sequenced within a study of cytomegalovirus exposure and HLA in healthy donors. Broader study findings: In vitro, a few CMV-associated chains proved specific for CMV antigens.

The donors belonged to the roughly 120-subject validation cohort, separate from the roughly 670-subject first cohort. About this clone itself: Antigen: not known.

Germline lookup yields CDR1 MGHDK and CDR2 SYGVNS. The CDR3 totals 13 residues. The V end lost 7 bases, the J end lost 4 bases, and 13 bases lay between the germline ends. Assay used: immunoSEQ multiplex PCR; TCRdb lists only in-frame clones, some missing. The data hold about 56,000 clones, with 93% observed a single time. This clonotype was obtained from a woman aged 18 to 35 in good health and CMV-seropositive. The sequencing input was PBMCs. The V and J genes are TRBV25-1 and TRBJ1-1; D possibly corresponds to TRBD1 (6 bases). The CDR3 DNA reads TGTGCCAGCACTCCCAGGGGCGGCACTGAAGCTTTCTTT. Its protein product is CASTPRGGTEAFF. Together with reference TRBV25-1 and TRBJ1-1, the CDR3 gives the full variable domain: EADIYQTPRYLVIGTGKKITLECSQTMGHDKMYWYQQDPGMELHLIHYSYGVNSTEKGDLSSESTVSRIRTEHFPLTLESARPSHTSQYLCASTPRGGTEAFFGQGTRLTVV.